The clone carrying this TCR beta chain was detected ten times or more. Its antigen is unknown. This specimen comes from a study of T cells in Graves' hyperthyroidism and ophthalmopathy. At the level of the study: Staff took peripheral blood when the initial diagnosis was made, before any treatment began. Study findings and constraints: Ophthalmopathy was model-predicted a median about 6 months pre-onset. A model using 13 V-J features told ophthalmopathy apart from stable hyperthyroidism.

The CDR3 extends over 15 amino acids. Germline CDR1 is MDHEN and CDR2 is SYDVKM. V lost 5 bases and J lost 7; bases outside the gene matches: 8. There were TCR beta CDR3 regions amplified from RNA transcripts. The HTBI primer set was used in a first-round RT-PCR of the TCR CDR3. Via MiXCR, TCRdb re-called the multiplex PCR reads, giving one row per CDR3 protein. The table includes roughly 380,000 distinct CDR3 sequences, roughly 13% detected once. Each 10 ml fresh peripheral blood draw supplied the PBMCs. This chain links TRBV28 with TRBJ2-1; 10 positions match TRBD2. Sequenced sample: blood. The origin of this receptor is a woman aged 60 to 75 with Graves' hyperthyroidism. This CDR3 is CASSMSGRAGNEQFF. As DNA, the CDR3 is TGTGCCAGCAGTATGAGCGGGAGGGCCGGAAATGAGCAGTTCTTC.